Sequencing of this TCR beta chain was carried out in a study of cytomegalovirus exposure and HLA in healthy donors. Germline assignment: CDR1 MDHEN and CDR2 SYDVKM. V lost 6 bases and J lost 0; bases outside the gene matches: 13. This CDR3 has 20 residues. To note about this clone: Its antigen remains unidentified.

Study results and caveats: Indistinguishability led to the exclusion of some V segments, TRBV6-2 and TRBV6-3 included.

PCR used 60 Vbeta primers and 13 Jbeta primers. The protocol was immunoSEQ multiplex PCR, while the TCRdb copy is restricted to in-frame clones and leaves out a portion. Seen here are under 200,000 clones, 78% observed once, and the top ten hold around 3.1%. Material for sequencing was PBMCs. This rearrangement joins TRBV28 to TRBJ2-1, with 14 bases fitting TRBD2. This TCR was recovered from a woman aged 50 to 60 in good health and CMV-seropositive. The CDR3 DNA reads as TGTGCCAGCAGGCAGCCGGGACTAGCGGGAGAGTTTAGCTCCTACAATGAGCAGTTCTTC. Translation: CASRQPGLAGEFSSYNEQFF.